The source of this T cell receptor (beta chain) is a study of T cells and Merkel cell carcinoma outcomes. Study-level results: Reportedly, T-cell repertoire with density predicts Merkel cell carcinoma outcomes.

In regard to this clone: Its matching antigen is unknown.

The V and J ends lost 5 bases and 2 bases respectively, with 13 bases between them. CDR1 is SGHVS and CDR2 is FQNEAQ in the germline V gene. This CDR3 is 15 amino acids long. Sequencing was performed with immunoSEQ multiplex PCR; in TCRdb, only in-frame clones are kept and a portion is missing. The table lists fewer than 20,000 clones, roughly 76% of them singletons. The sequenced sample consisted of tumor tissue from Merkel cell carcinoma. The receptor comes from a human donor with Merkel cell carcinoma. This chain connects TRBV7-8 to TRBJ1-5; D not resolved. The DNA of the CDR3 is TGTGCCAGCAGCCTCCGTGAGGGAGGCAATCAGCCCCAGCATTTT. It translates to CASSLREGGNQPQHF.